This TCR beta chain is from a study of blood T cells in healthy people across ages. General study findings and limits: Greater diversity and more naive CD4+ cells were seen in long-lived donors than in aged donors.

Together with a sample-barcoded 5' primer, a J-beta primer mix was included in a second PCR lasting roughly 6 to 12 cycles. Every cDNA molecule carried a tag from a template-switch adaptor bearing 12 random nucleotides. TCRdb called the 5' RACE reads again in MiXCR, with one record for every CDR3 protein. The sample shows roughly 1 million distinct CDR3 sequences, under 30% of them seen only once. About this clonotype itself: Its matching antigen is unknown.

CDR3 length equals 15 residues. These data were likewise used in another study, on T cells of mothers and their children.

The clonotype originates from a girl aged 2 to 9 in good health. Sample: blood. V is TRBV21-1 and J is TRBJ1-2; the DNA was not compared with TRBD1, the D call given in the table. TRBV21-1 is listed as a pseudogene. For the CDR3, the DNA is TGTGCCAGCAGCAAAAGTAGGCACAGGGGCTACGGCTACACCTTC. Amino acids: CASSKSRHRGYGYTF.